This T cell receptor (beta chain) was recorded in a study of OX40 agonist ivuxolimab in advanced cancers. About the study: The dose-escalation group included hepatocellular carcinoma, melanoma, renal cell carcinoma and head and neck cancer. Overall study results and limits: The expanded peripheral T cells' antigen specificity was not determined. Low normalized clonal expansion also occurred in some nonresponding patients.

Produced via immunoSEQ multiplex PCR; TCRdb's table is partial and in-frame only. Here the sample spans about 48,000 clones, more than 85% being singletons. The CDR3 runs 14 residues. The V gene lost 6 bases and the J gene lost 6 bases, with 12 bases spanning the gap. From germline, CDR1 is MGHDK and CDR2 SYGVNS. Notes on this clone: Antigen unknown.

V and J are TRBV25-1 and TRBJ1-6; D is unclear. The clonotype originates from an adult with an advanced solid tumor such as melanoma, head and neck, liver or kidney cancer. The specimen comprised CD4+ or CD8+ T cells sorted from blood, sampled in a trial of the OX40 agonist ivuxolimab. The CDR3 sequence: CASSLRRANSPLHF. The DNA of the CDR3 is TGTGCCAGCAGCCTGAGGAGGGCTAATTCACCCCTCCACTTT.